This is a list of T cell receptor beta chains from one sample in a study of blood T cell repertoires in COVID-19. Data came from immunoSEQ multiplex PCR; TCRdb stores just in-frame clones and leaves some out. The table records some 290,000 clones, 81% of them present only once. The sample taken for sequencing was peripheral blood. These receptors were collected from a woman in her fifties or sixties with active or convalescent COVID-19. Both conserved end residues are part of each CDR3. D genes are given only for firm matches. Only part of the rows carry a size: once, few, many, or a class if the clone is expanded.

v_call	d_call	cdr3_length	j_call	clone_size	cdr3_aa	cdr3_nt
TRBV9	-	15	TRBJ1-5	-	CASSVAPGEGQPQHF	TGTGCCAGCAGCGTAGCCCCAGGGGAAGGGCAGCCCCAGCATTTT
TRBV30	-	15	TRBJ2-7	-	CAWSVQGAAPYEQYF	TGTGCCTGGAGTGTACAAGGGGCCGCACCTTACGAGCAGTACTTC
TRBV6-5	-	15	TRBJ1-2	-	CASTRDGGANYGYTF	TGTGCCAGCACCAGGGATGGGGGCGCTAACTATGGCTACACCTTC
TRBV12-3/TRBV12-4	-	13	TRBJ1-4	-	CASSPLLNEKLFF	TGTGCCAGCAGTCCTCTGTTGAATGAAAAACTGTTTTTT
TRBV30	TRBD2	15	TRBJ2-3	once	CAWASGGSSTDTQYF	TGTGCCTGGGCTAGCGGGGGGTCTAGCACAGATACGCAGTATTTT
TRBV9	-	14	TRBJ1-4	-	CASSARGGNEKLFF	TGTGCCAGCAGCGCCAGGGGCGGTAATGAAAAACTGTTTTTT
TRBV5-1	TRBD1	15	TRBJ2-7	-	CASSLEGTGAYEQYF	TGCGCCAGCAGCTTGGAAGGGACAGGGGCCTACGAGCAGTACTTC
TRBV7-8	-	15	TRBJ1-2	-	CASSSSRRVNYGYTF	TGTGCCAGCAGCTCCTCTCGACGGGTCAATTATGGCTACACCTTC
TRBV2	-	14	TRBJ1-2	-	CASRLEPMGAGYTF	TGTGCCAGCAGATTGGAGCCTATGGGGGCTGGCTACACCTTC
TRBV19	-	12	TRBJ2-1	-	CASSNIATEQFF	TGTGCCAGTAGCAACATAGCCACTGAGCAGTTCTTC
TRBV5-5	TRBD1	16	TRBJ1-1	many	CASSLGQGRVKTEAFF	TGTGCCAGCAGCTTGGGACAGGGGCGGGTGAAAACTGAAGCTTTCTTT
TRBV4-2	TRBD1	14	TRBJ1-1	once	CASSQEQGIPQAFF	TGTGCCAGCAGCCAGGAACAGGGGATCCCACAAGCTTTCTTT
TRBV6-5	-	16	TRBJ1-2	-	CASSFSPRVVGYGYTF	TGTGCCAGCAGTTTCTCCCCCAGGGTTGTTGGTTATGGCTACACCTTC
TRBV6-1	-	12	TRBJ1-4	-	CASSEASEKLFF	TGTGCCAGCAGTGAAGCTAGTGAAAAACTGTTTTTT
TRBV5-1	TRBD1	14	TRBJ1-1	few	CASSPWDREGLAFF	TGCGCCAGCAGCCCATGGGACAGGGAGGGTCTGGCTTTCTTT
TRBV19	-	13	TRBJ1-2	-	CASSPSREYGYTF	TGTGCCAGTAGTCCCTCCCGAGAATATGGCTACACCTTC
TRBV2	-	13	TRBJ2-1	-	CASSFRQDNEQFF	TGTGCCAGCAGCTTTAGACAGGACAATGAGCAGTTCTTC
TRBV5-1	TRBD1	15	TRBJ2-1	-	CASSKGQGSYNEQFF	TGCGCCAGCAGCAAGGGACAGGGGTCCTACAATGAGCAGTTCTTC
TRBV28	-	13	TRBJ2-2	-	CASSFGPPGELFF	TGTGCCAGCAGTTTTGGGCCCCCCGGGGAGCTGTTTTTT
TRBV4-2	-	15	TRBJ2-3	-	CASSQTELGASTQYF	TGTGCCAGCAGCCAAACTGAGCTAGGTGCGAGTACGCAGTATTTT
TRBV15	TRBD2	15	TRBJ2-7	once	CATSRPGLAAREQYF	TGTGCCACCAGCAGACCGGGACTAGCCGCCCGCGAGCAGTACTTC
TRBV7-9	-	14	TRBJ1-1	-	CASSVRGGNTEAFF	TGTGCCAGCAGCGTCCGGGGAGGGAACACTGAAGCTTTCTTT
TRBV11-3	-	14	TRBJ2-1	-	CASSSPGGNNEQFF	TGTGCCAGCAGCTCCCCCGGAGGGAACAATGAGCAGTTCTTC
TRBV7-2	TRBD2	18	TRBJ2-3	-	CASSVRGKTSGGRDTQYF	TGTGCCAGCAGCGTCCGGGGGAAGACTAGCGGGGGAAGAGATACGCAGTATTTT
TRBV4-3	TRBD1	15	TRBJ1-3	-	CASSQDRVSGNTIYF	TGCGCCAGCAGCCAGGACAGGGTCTCTGGAAACACCATATATTTT
TRBV5-1	TRBD1	17	TRBJ1-1	-	CASSLEQGAIMNTEAFF	TGCGCCAGCAGCTTGGAGCAGGGGGCCATAATGAACACTGAAGCTTTCTTT
TRBV7-2	TRBD2	14	TRBJ2-7	-	CASSFSGGYYEQYF	TGTGCCAGCAGCTTTAGCGGGGGCTACTACGAGCAGTACTTC
TRBV19	-	10	TRBJ1-1	-	CASGGTEAFF	TGTGCCAGTGGGGGGACTGAAGCTTTCTTT